Described below is a single T cell receptor beta chain sequence and its context. This clonotype showed up many times. It lacks a known antigen. Per-base qualities were not stored, and no clone one base away is much larger. This entry is derived from a study of T cells in Graves' hyperthyroidism and ophthalmopathy (dated by TCRdb to between 2019 and 2020). About the full investigation: Peripheral blood samples were taken at initial diagnosis, before any treatment was given. A discovery cohort of about 96 patients, about 44 with Graves' ophthalmopathy and under 60 with stable Graves' hyperthyroidism, was used to find distinguishing TCR V-J signatures. An independent validation cohort of fewer than 20 hyperthyroidism patients and about 16 patients who later progressed to ophthalmopathy tested prospective prediction of ophthalmopathy. The 100 or so discovery patients were divided at random into training and test sets in a 7:3 ratio. In several Graves' hyperthyroidism patients, the study also compared T-cell repertoires from thyroid tissue with T-cell repertoires from blood. After sampling, hyperthyroidism patients received methimazole starting at 30 mg daily, and ophthalmopathy patients received high-dose intravenous methylprednisolone. The paper describes TCR Vbeta CDR3 sequencing of 140 or so peripheral blood samples, made up of roughly 40 ophthalmopathy patients, around 73 hyperthyroidism patients and approximately 17 progressor patients. Study-wide conclusions, independent of this receptor: No statistical method was used to fix the sample size in advance, and group allocation was not hidden from the investigators. In cross-validation, a model built on a 13 V-J signature told ophthalmopathy apart from stable hyperthyroidism with just under 90% sensitivity and approximately 84% specificity, and in testing the same model reached 80%/75%. Most expanded thyroid clonotypes (frequency above 0.001) were also detected in blood, a finding suggesting that blood repertoires may reflect thyroid immune responses. In validation, progression to ophthalmopathy was predicted by the model with 70.59% sensitivity and about 72% specificity, a median of roughly 6 months before onset.

Including cysteine and phenylalanine, the CDR3 has 14 amino acids. The kept DNA is CDR3 alone, 42 bases in frame from the first base. The germline V gene encodes CDR1 SGHVS and CDR2 FQNEAQ. V lost 5 bases and J lost 1 base; the stretch between them is 11 bases long. In the ophthalmopathy patients, disease was moderately to severely active, with a Clinical Activity Score of 3 or more, a NOSPECS grade of 4 or more, and a duration of less than 3 months. The study excluded patients with uncontrolled infections, other autoimmune diseases, pregnancy or lactation. Diagnoses relied on clinical symptoms, serum thyroxine and TRAb, thyroid ultrasound and orbital computed tomography. PBMCs were separated from approximately 9.9 ml of fresh peripheral blood using Ficoll-Paque density gradient centrifugation. Total RNA was extracted using Trizol reagent, and RNA quality was assessed on an Agilent 2100 Bioanalyzer.

TCR beta CDR3 regions were amplified from RNA transcripts. The first round of RT-PCR for the TCR CDR3 was performed with the HTBI primer set and the Qiagen OneStep RT-PCR kit. Libraries were constructed in a second round of multiplex PCR, after which size selection and purification were performed. Sequencing of the libraries was done on an Illumina HiSeq2000 using paired-end 100 bp reads. Concerning the study's data processing: Raw data were processed with SOAPnuke, discarding reads with adapters, uncalled bases, mean Phred below 15, or no exact constant-primer or identifier match. COPE v1.2.5 was used to merge the high-quality paired reads, and each unique nucleotide sequence was defined as a clonotype. MiTCR v1.1 was used to align the clonotypes against IMGT TRBV, TRBD and TRBJ reference segments. Analysis was restricted to V-J combinations with a frequency above 0.0001, which covered just over 98% of repertoires. The TCS score was defined as the ratio of F50 (clonal expansion) to E x V (chaos), calculated using BLOSUM62-based TCRdist between CDR3 peptides within each V-J. Welch's t-statistics and random forest reduced 500 to 650 V-J features to 13, which were used in a naive Bayes classifier (R e1071). TCRdb trimmed public reads at Q25 via fastp, called clones via MiXCR and kept in-frame beta chains. CDR3 protein duplicates are merged, each entry listing the most common genes and DNA. These V and J calls derive from TCRdb rather than the authors' analysis. Across this sample there are about half a million distinct CDR3 sequences, with around 22% seen only once. The top ten clonotypes cover about 11% of the sample.

The material sequenced was blood. The rearrangement combines TRBV7-8 with TRBJ1-1, with the D gene call left open. This clonotype was sampled from a woman aged 25 to 39 with Graves' ophthalmopathy. The CDR3 region reads CASSQRESNTEAFF. The sequence in DNA is TGTGCCAGCAGCCAACGGGAGTCGAACACTGAAGCTTTCTTT.